This T cell receptor beta chain was recovered during a study of blood T cells in healthy people across ages. J gave up 5 bases and V 3 bases, and 7 bases lay outside the gene matches. Germline-derived CDR1 and CDR2 are DFQATT and SNEGSKA (reference sequence). This CDR3 is built from 14 residues. With a J-beta primer mix and a sample-barcoded 5' primer, a second PCR ran about 7 to 12 cycles. TCRdb recomputed calls from the 5' RACE reads with MiXCR, one row per CDR3 protein. The sample yields approximately 830,000 distinct CDR3 sequences, approximately 59% seen once. The V call is TRBV20-1, the J call TRBJ1-2; TRBD1 matches 9 bases. The TCR was taken from a man aged 30 to 45 in good health. Sequenced: blood. The CDR3 sequence is CSASATGGAYGYTF. CDR3 DNA sequence: TGCAGTGCTAGTGCAACAGGGGGCGCATATGGCTACACCTTC.